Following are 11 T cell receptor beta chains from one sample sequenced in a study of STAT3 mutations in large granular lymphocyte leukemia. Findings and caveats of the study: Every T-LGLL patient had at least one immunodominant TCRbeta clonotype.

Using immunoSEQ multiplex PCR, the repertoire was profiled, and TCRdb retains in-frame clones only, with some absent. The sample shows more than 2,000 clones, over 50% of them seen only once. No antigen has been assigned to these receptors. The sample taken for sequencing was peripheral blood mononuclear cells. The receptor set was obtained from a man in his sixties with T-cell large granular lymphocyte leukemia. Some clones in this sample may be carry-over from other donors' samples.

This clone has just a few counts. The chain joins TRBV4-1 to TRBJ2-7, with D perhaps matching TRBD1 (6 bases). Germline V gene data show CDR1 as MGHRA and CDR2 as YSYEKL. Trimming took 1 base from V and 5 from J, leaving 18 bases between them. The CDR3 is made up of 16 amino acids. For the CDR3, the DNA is TGCGCCAGCAGCCAAGTTGCCTTGCGGACAGTCCACGAGCAGTACTTC. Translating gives CASSQVALRTVHEQYF.

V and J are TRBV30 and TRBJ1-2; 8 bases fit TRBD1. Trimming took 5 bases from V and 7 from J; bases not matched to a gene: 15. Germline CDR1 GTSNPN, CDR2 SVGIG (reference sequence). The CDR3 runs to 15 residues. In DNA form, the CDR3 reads TGTGCCTGGGAAACAACCGACAGGGGAATGTTTGGCTACACCTTC. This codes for CAWETTDRGMFGYTF.

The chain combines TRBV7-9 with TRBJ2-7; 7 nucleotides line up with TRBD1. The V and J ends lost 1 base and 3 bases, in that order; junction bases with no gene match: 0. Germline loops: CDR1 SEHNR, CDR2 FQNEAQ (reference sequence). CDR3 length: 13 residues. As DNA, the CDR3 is TGTGCCAGCAGCTTAGACAGGGGCTACGAGCAGTACTTC. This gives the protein CASSLDRGYEQYF.

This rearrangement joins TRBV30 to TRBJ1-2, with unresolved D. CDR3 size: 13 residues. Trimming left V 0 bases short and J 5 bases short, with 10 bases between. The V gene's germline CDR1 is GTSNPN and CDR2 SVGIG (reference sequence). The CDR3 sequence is CAWSVQGLYGYTF. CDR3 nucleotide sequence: TGTGCCTGGAGTGTACAAGGTTTATATGGCTACACCTTC. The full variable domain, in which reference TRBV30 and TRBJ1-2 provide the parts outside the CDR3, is SQTIHQWPATLVQPVGSPLSLECTVEGTSNPNLYWYRQAAGRGLQLLFYSVGIGQISSEVPQNLSASRPQDRQFILSSKKLLLSDSGFYLCAWSVQGLYGYTFGSGTRLTVV.

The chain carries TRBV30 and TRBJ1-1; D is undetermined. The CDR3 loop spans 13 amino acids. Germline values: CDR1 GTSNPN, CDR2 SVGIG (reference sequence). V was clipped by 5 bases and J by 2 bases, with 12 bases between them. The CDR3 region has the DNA TGTGCCTGGGGACGGCTTCTCAACACTGAAGCTTTCTTT. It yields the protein CAWGRLLNTEAFF.

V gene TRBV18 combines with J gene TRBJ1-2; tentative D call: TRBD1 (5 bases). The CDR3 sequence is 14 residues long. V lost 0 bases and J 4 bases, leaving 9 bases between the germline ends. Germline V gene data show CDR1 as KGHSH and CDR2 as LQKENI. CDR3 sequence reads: CASSPPGRGYGYTF. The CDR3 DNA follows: TGTGCCAGCTCACCACCGGGGCGAGGCTATGGCTACACCTTC.

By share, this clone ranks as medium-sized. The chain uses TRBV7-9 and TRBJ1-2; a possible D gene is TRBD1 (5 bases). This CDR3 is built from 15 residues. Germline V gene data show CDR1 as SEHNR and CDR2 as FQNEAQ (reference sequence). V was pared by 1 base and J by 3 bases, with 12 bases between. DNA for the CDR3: TGTGCCAGCAGCTTAGTTTACAGGAATGACTATGGCTACACCTTC. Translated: CASSLVYRNDYGYTF.

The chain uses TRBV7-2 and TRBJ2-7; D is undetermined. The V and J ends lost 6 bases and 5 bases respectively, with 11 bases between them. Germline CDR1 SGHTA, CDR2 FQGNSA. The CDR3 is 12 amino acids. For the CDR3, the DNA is TGTGCCAGCAGAATACACGAGGACGAGCAGTACTTC. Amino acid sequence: CASRIHEDEQYF. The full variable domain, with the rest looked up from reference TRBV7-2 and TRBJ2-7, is GAGVSQSPSNKVTEKGKDVELRCDPISGHTALYWYRQSLGQGLEFLIYFQGNSAPDKSGLPSDRFSAERTGGSVSTLTIQRTQQEDSAVYLCASRIHEDEQYFGPGTRLTVT.

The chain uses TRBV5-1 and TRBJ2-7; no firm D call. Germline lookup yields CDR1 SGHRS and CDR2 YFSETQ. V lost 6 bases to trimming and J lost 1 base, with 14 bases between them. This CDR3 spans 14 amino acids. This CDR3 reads CASNPDMWSYEQYF. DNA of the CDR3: TGCGCCAGCAACCCCGACATGTGGTCCTACGAGCAGTACTTC.

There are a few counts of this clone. CDR3 bases: TGTGCCAGCAGCTTGATGAGTCCCTACTACGAGCAGTACTTC. This translates into CASSLMSPYYEQYF. The V and J genes are TRBV5-6 and TRBJ2-7, with D unclear. Trimming removed 1 base from V and 3 bases from J, with 11 bases in between. Germline lookup yields CDR1 SGHDT and CDR2 YYEEEE. The CDR3 runs 14 residues.

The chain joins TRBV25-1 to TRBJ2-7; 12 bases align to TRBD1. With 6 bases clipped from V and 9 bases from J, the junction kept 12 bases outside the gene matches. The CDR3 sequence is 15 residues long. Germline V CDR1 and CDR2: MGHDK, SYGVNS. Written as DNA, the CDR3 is TGTGCCAGCAGACAGTCGGGACAGGGGGCGCGTAGGCAGTACTTC. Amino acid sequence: CASRQSGQGARRQYF.